These 12 T cell receptor beta chains share one sample of origin, sequenced in a study of T cell responses to AZD1222 COVID-19 vaccine. Sequencing used immunoSEQ multiplex PCR; TCRdb keeps in-frame clones, though not all of them. Altogether roughly 84,000 clones are present, nearly 90% being singletons, with the ten largest covering 1.5%. Sequencing used peripheral blood, obtained on day 0 of AZD1222 vaccination. All receptors come from an adult in good health.

The chain employs TRBV19 and TRBJ1-5, with TRBD1 matching 10 bases. This CDR3 spans 13 amino acids. Germline values: CDR1 LNHDA, CDR2 SQIVND (reference sequence). J gave up 15 bases and V 5 bases, and 10 bases lay outside the gene matches. CDR3 DNA: TGTGCCAGTAGTCATCCGGGACAGGGGACTAGGCATTTT. It specifies CASSHPGQGTRHF.

The chain has TRBV6-5 and TRBJ1-2; D is undetermined. The CDR3 runs 15 residues. Trimming took off 0 bases at V and 8 bases at J, with 16 bases between the two ends. Germline lookup yields CDR1 MNHEY and CDR2 SVGAGI. The CDR3 protein is CASSYSNVFKYGYTF. In DNA form, the CDR3 reads TGTGCCAGCAGTTACTCTAACGTCTTTAAGTACGGCTACACCTTC.

V and J are TRBV27 and TRBJ2-5; the D gene is possibly TRBD2 (5 bases). Germline V gives CDR1 MNHEY, CDR2 SMNVEV (reference sequence). This CDR3 region has 18 residues. Trimming pared 8 bases from V and 0 bases from J, leaving 25 bases between. As DNA, the CDR3 is TGTGCCAGCTCAAAACGGCATACGGGAAGTTGGTACCAAGAGACCCAGTACTTC. Translating gives CASSKRHTGSWYQETQYF.

The chain employs TRBV7-2 and TRBJ2-4, with 7 bases fitting TRBD2. The J segment lost 7 bases and the V segment lost 4 bases, leaving 10 bases of the junction unmatched. The CDR3 has 15 amino acids. Germline V gives CDR1 SGHTA, CDR2 FQGNSA. CDR3: CASSSHQAGKNIQYF. In DNA, the CDR3 is TGTGCCAGCAGCTCTCATCAAGCGGGAAAGAACATTCAGTACTTC.

The genes are TRBV18 and TRBJ2-2; TRBD1 aligns across 8 bases. This CDR3 has 16 residues. CDR1 is KGHSH, CDR2 LQKENI, per germline. Trimming removed 4 bases from V and 6 bases from J; junction bases left unmatched: 10. Here the CDR3 DNA reads TGTGCCAGCTCACGTACCGGGACAGGCCCCGCCGGGGAGCTGTTTTTT. It translates to CASSRTGTGPAGELFF.

This clone occurred once. This rearrangement joins TRBV7-2 to TRBJ2-7; 10 bases map to TRBD2. The CDR3 totals 16 residues. Trimming cost V 4 bases and J 5 bases; bases outside gene matches: 11. The V gene's germline CDR1 is SGHTA and CDR2 FQGNSA. The CDR3 reads CASSSGGSGRGNEQYF. For the CDR3, the DNA is TGTGCCAGCAGCTCCGGGGGAAGCGGGAGGGGCAACGAGCAGTACTTC.

The rearrangement links TRBV7-2 to TRBJ1-1; D not certain. The germline CDR1 and CDR2 sequences are SGHTA and FQGNSA. The CDR3 extends over 13 amino acids. V was clipped by 3 bases and J by 1 base, with 6 bases between them. The CDR3 DNA follows: TGTGCCAGCAGCTTCGGAACGAACACTGAAGCTTTCTTT. Amino acid sequence: CASSFGTNTEAFF.

The count of this clone is one. The V and J genes are TRBV12-3 or TRBV12-4 and TRBJ1-1; D gene ambiguous. V lost 7 bases to trimming and J lost 1 base, with 4 bases between them. The CDR3 sequence is 11 residues long. The CDR3 sequence: CASNGNTEAFF. CDR3 nucleotides: TGTGCCAGCAATGGGAACACTGAAGCTTTCTTT.

The chain recombines TRBV25-1 with TRBJ1-6; TRBD1 is a possible D gene (6 bases). The CDR3 has 15 amino acids. Germline CDR1 and CDR2: MGHDK and SYGVNS. Trimming took 3 bases from V and 8 from J, leaving 14 bases between them. The CDR3 DNA reads TGTGCCAGCAGTGAGGGCCAGGGGTTTCATTCACCCCTCCACTTT. Protein product: CASSEGQGFHSPLHF.

The chain joins TRBV29-1 to TRBJ2-7, with a weak D call TRBD1 (6 bases). Germline lookup yields CDR1 SQVTM and CDR2 ANQGSEA. This CDR3 has 10 residues. Between the trimmed V and J ends, which lost 5 bases and 7 bases, there was a span of 9 bases. Here the CDR3 DNA reads TGCAGCGTTCATGGGACAGAGCAGTACTTC. Translated, it gives CSVHGTEQYF.

This clone was seen more than once but under ten times. The gene calls are TRBV3-1 (or the pseudogene TRBV3-2) and TRBJ2-2; 13 positions agree with TRBD2. Germline assignment: CDR1 LGHDT and CDR2 YNNKEL (reference sequence). The CDR3 contains 16 residues. V shed 6 bases and J 7 bases; nucleotides not matched to a gene: 8. The CDR3 DNA reads TGTGCCAGCAGTTTCGGGACTAGCGGGACCGTCGGGGAGCTGTTTTTT. Translation gives CASSFGTSGTVGELFF.

This clone was detected once. For the CDR3, the DNA is TGTGCCAGCTCCGGGACTGAGAGTAACTATGGCTACACCTTC. Protein sequence: CASSGTESNYGYTF. V and J are TRBV11-2 and TRBJ1-2; TRBD1 might be the D (5 bases). This CDR3 comprises 14 residues. V was pared by 8 bases and J by 1 base, with 14 bases between. The V gene's germline CDR1 is SGHAT and CDR2 FQNNGV.